This T cell receptor (beta chain) derives from a study of human T cells and chemical hapten exposure. Study-level background: Patients, a majority of them female, were diagnosed with alopecia areata, totalis or universalis. Small discrepancies in pooled library volume mainly accounted for the varying TCR yields per sample.

Findings and limits, study-wide: Each of the donors had alopecia, so their immune responses may not resemble those of healthy people.

Original handling: Samples had a median of 95,638 TCRs, ranging roughly 20,000 to 690,600. TCRdb re-analysed the RACE reads in MiXCR, keeping a single row per CDR3 protein. The V and J calls come from TCRdb's annotation, not from the publication. The sample carries more than 150,000 distinct CDR3 sequences, 25% to 35% recorded once. The time point: pre-sensitization, week 0. Specified treatment: therapeutic diphenylcyclopropenone sensitization with weekly scalp DPC. The CDR3 has 12 amino acids. Trimming shortened V by 3 bases and J by 7 bases, and 10 bases separated the two germline ends. Germline V gene lookup returns CDR1 SGHAT and CDR2 FQDESV (reference sequence). This clonotype was detected a few times. No antigen is known for it.

The chain joins TRBV11-1 to TRBJ2-7; no clear D. The sequences come from whole blood, collected in connection with sensitization to the hapten diphenylcyclopropenone (DPC). The receptor comes from a woman in her 30s with alopecia areata. Some clones in this sample may be carry-over from other donors' samples. CDR3 coding DNA: TGTGCCAGCAGCTTCTATCCCCAGGAGCAGTACTTC. It yields the protein CASSFYPQEQYF.